The TCR beta chain under discussion was sequenced for a study of identical twins (dated by TCRdb to the mid-2010s). Study-wide context: TCR alpha and beta repertoires from monozygotic twins, unrelated adults of various ages and cord blood were deep-sequenced to test whether fetal clonotypes persist. To rule out contamination, the twin experiments were replicated at different times with different library preparation protocols. Broader findings and caveats from the paper: Zero-insertion analyses could be partly confounded by invariant T cells such as MAIT and iNKT, although diverse VJ usage argued against such confounding for most clonotypes. Compared with coincidental sharing between unrelated individuals, an excess of low generation-probability sequences was observed among out-of-frame TCR alpha sequences shared between twins. Abundant cord blood beta clonotypes had fewer insertions, young adult naive repertoires showed a similar but weaker trend, and memory repertoires showed no such trend. Because the same donors could not be followed over many years, conclusions were based on cross-sectional statistical analysis. In monozygotic twins, recombination models systematically underestimated out-of-frame TCR alpha sharing, but the models matched the sharing seen between unrelated individuals. Excess twin sharing in beta out-of-frame sequences was weaker because fewer shared sequences lowered the signal-to-noise ratio.

Only healthy Caucasian donors were included. Three pairs of female monozygotic twins, all aged roughly 18 to 29 years, made up the twin cohort. The RNA used for TCR libraries was isolated from peripheral blood mononuclear cells. The junction shows trimming of 6 bases on V and 0 bases on J, and the gene matches do not reach 5 bases of it. Including the terminal cysteine and valine, the CDR3 comprises 13 residues. Only the CDR3 DNA is retained, 39 bases long and in frame from the first base. Based on the germline V gene (reference sequence), the CDR1 and CDR2 sequences are DFQATT and SNEGSKA. With regard to this clonotype: It has no known antigen specificity. No much larger clonotype is one base removed from it; base qualities were not supplied.

The protocol used for the library was 5' RACE. Sequencing instrument: Illumina HiSeq 2000. A universal primer binding site was added through template switching, and the final cDNA carried a unique molecular identifier so that TCR cDNA molecules could be counted accurately. Specific primers in the conserved constant-segment region were used to synthesize first-strand cDNA for the TCR alpha and beta chains. Each cDNA library was double barcoded, with a SMART-Mk sample barcode plus Illumina barcodes, to control for contamination. TruSeq adapter sequences along with Illumina sample barcodes were introduced in two successive PCR steps. TCR alpha and beta cDNA libraries were sequenced on the Illumina HiSeq platform with custom primers. The authors' pipeline ran thus. Unique molecular identifiers were extracted from raw reads with MiGEC, and CDR3 positions were determined with MiXCR. For each individual, recombination models were inferred using an EM algorithm with the repgenHMM and IGoR tools. Shared clonotypes were analyzed with the tcR package in R, and sharing was normalized by the product of cloneset sizes. To study raw recombination without the effects of thymic and clonal selection, out-of-frame nonproductive sequences were analyzed. Starting from the raw public reads, TCRdb applied fastp trimming at Q25, assembled clones with MiXCR and retained in-frame beta chains. Identical CDR3 proteins give one entry, which carries the most common genes and DNA. TCRdb's processing, not the authors' own work, is the source of the V and J calls. Counted in this sample were 700,000 to 950,000 distinct CDR3 sequences; about 12% of them appeared once. Of the sample, around 1.6% falls within the top ten clones.

These same data were also listed under a study on yellow fever vaccine responses in identical twins. According to the second study: The authors reported that the T cell response to vaccination in identical twins appeared partly convergent and partly personalized. Focusing on identical twins, the study followed the T cell clones that responded to the vaccine, and did so with precision.

This TCR derives from a woman aged 18-29 years in good health. The sample was PBMCs. The V gene is TRBV20-1 and the J gene is TRBJ2-7; the central 7 bases match TRBD2. The CDR3: CSAGGLGSYEQYV. The nucleotide sequence reads as follows: TGCAGTGCGGGAGGGTTAGGCTCCTACGAGCAGTACGTC.